This TCR beta chain was sequenced for a study of T cell responses to AZD1222 COVID-19 vaccine. Findings of the study overall: Once two AZD1222 doses were given, Spike-specific TCR breadth and depth went up.

The germline V gene has CDR1 SGHNT and CDR2 YYREEE (reference sequence). CDR3 length: 13 amino acids. Deletions cut 7 bases from V and 2 bases from J, with 10 bases between. The data were produced by immunoSEQ multiplex PCR, yet TCRdb's version contains in-frame clones alone and is incomplete. The table records roughly 120,000 clones, approximately 86% of them present only once. For this clone: Antigen unknown.

The chain joins TRBV5-4 to TRBJ2-1; a weak D match, TRBD2 (6 bases). Specimen: peripheral blood, collected 28 days after the second AZD1222 dose. This clonotype was sampled from an adult who received the AZD1222 COVID-19 vaccine. The CDR3 DNA reads as TGTGCCAGCGGGGGGACTGCCTACAATGAGCAGTTCTTC. It yields the protein CASGGTAYNEQFF.